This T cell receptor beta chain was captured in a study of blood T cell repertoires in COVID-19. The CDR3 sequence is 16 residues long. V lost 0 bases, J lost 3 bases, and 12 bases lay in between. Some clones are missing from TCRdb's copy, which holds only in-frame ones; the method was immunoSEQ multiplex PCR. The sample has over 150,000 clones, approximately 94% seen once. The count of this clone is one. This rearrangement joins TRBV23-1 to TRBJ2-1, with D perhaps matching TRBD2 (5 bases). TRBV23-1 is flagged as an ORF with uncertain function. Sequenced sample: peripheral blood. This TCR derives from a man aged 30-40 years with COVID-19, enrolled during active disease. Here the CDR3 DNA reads TGCGCCAGCAGTCAATCGGGAGAAGAAGGCTACAATGAGCAGTTCTTC. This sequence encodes CASSQSGEEGYNEQFF.